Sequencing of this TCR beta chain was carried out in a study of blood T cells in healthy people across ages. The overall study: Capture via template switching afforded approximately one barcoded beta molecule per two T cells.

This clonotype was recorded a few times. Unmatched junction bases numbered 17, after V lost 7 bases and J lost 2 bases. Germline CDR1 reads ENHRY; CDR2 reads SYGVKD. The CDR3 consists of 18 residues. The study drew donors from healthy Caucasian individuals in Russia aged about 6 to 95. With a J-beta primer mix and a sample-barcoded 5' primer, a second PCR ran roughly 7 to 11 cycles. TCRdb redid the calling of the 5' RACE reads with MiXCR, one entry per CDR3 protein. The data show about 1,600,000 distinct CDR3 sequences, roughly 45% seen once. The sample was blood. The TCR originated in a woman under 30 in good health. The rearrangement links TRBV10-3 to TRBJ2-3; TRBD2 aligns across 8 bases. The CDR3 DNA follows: TGTGCCATCACCGCAGCACCGAGTGAGCGGGGGCACACAGATACGCAGTATTTT. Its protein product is CAITAAPSERGHTDTQYF.